This T cell receptor beta chain was obtained from a study of blood T cells in healthy people across ages. CDR1 and CDR2 from the germline V gene are KGHDR and SFDVKD. There are 14 residues in the CDR3. Trimming removed 2 bases from V and 2 bases from J, with 8 bases in between. A sample-barcoded 5' primer and a J-beta primer mix were used in a second PCR of roughly 6 to 12 cycles. TCRdb redid the calling of the 5' RACE reads with MiXCR, one entry per CDR3 protein. The table has 750,000 to 950,000 distinct CDR3 sequences, around half seen once; the top ten hold under 50%. The sequenced material came from blood. The TCR originated in an elderly man in good health. This chain uses TRBV24-1 with TRBJ2-5; D gene ambiguous. CDR3 sequence: CATSDSGPQETQYF. DNA for the CDR3: TGTGCCACCAGTGATTCCGGCCCTCAAGAGACCCAGTACTTC.